A selection of T cell receptor beta chains follows, all from one sample in a study of regulatory T cells in long-lasting Graves disease. Each CDR3 protein gets one entry after TCRdb re-called the multiplex PCR reads with MiXCR. This sample has some 370,000 distinct CDR3 sequences, with about a fifth found just once. Here the sequenced sample was peripheral blood mononuclear cells (PBMCs), taken when the disease was refractory, from a patient treated with antithyroid drugs. The receptors derive from a female donor with Graves disease. CDR3s include the opening cysteine and the closing phenylalanine or tryptophan. D genes are given only for firm matches. Clone sizes are given selectively: once, few, many, or a class where the clone is expanded.

D	V	size	J	DNA	CDR3
NA	TRBV20-1	NA	TRBJ2-2	TGCAGTGCTAGAGATCGGGGACAGAACACCGGGGAGCTGTTTTTT	CSARDRGQNTGELFF
NA	TRBV29-1	few	TRBJ2-7	TGCAGCGTTGAACGGCTCTTGAGCTACGAGCAGTACTTC	CSVERLLSYEQYF
NA	TRBV18	few	TRBJ1-1	TGTGCCAGCTCCACCGGGGACGGGGTGCTGAACACTGAAGCTTTCTTT	CASSTGDGVLNTEAFF
TRBD1	TRBV24-1	few	TRBJ1-5	TGTGCCACCAGTGATTCCTCAGGGGGCTTCGATCAGCCCCAGCATTTT	CATSDSSGGFDQPQHF
NA	TRBV7-9	NA	TRBJ2-5	TGTGCCAGCACGCTATTGTCCGATTTCCAAGAGACCCAGTACTTC	CASTLLSDFQETQYF
TRBD1	TRBV7-9	NA	TRBJ2-5	TGTGCCTGCAGTCGGACAGGGGGCCCCCGGGAGACCCAGTACTTC	CACSRTGGPRETQYF
TRBD1	TRBV6-2/TRBV6-3	few	TRBJ2-4	TGTGCCAGCAGCCCATTGTTAGGGACAGTCGACATTCAGTACTTC	CASSPLLGTVDIQYF
TRBD1	TRBV29-1	many	TRBJ1-2	TGCAGCGCCGACGATACCGGGACAGCCTCGAACTATGGCTACACCTTC	CSADDTGTASNYGYTF
NA	TRBV6-5	many	TRBJ2-5	TGTGCCAGCAGTTACATCCTGACACAGGAGACCCAGTACTTC	CASSYILTQETQYF
NA	TRBV12-3/TRBV12-4	few	TRBJ1-5	TGTGCCAGCAGTTTTCGGGAATACACCAATCAGCCCCAGCATTTT	CASSFREYTNQPQHF
NA	TRBV29-1	NA	TRBJ1-1	TGCAGCGTTGAAGCCGACATGAACACTGAAGCTTTCTTT	CSVEADMNTEAFF
TRBD1	TRBV4-1	few	TRBJ2-5	TGCGCCAGCAGCCAAGACCCCGGGACAGGGAAGCAGACCCAGTACTTC	CASSQDPGTGKQTQYF
NA	TRBV13	many	TRBJ2-5	TGTGCCAGCAGCCCGCGGGGGCGTGAGACCCAGTACTTC	CASSPRGRETQYF
NA	TRBV9	NA	TRBJ2-2	TGTGCCAGCAGCGTTCGGGGGCAGACCAACACCGGGGAGCTGTTTTTT	CASSVRGQTNTGELFF
NA	TRBV20-1	many	TRBJ2-2	TGCAGTGCCAGAGAGGGTCCCGGGGAGCTGTTTTTT	CSAREGPGELFF
NA	TRBV7-9	many	TRBJ1-1	TGTGCCAGCAGCTTAGAAGAGGTGGGCCGGAACACTGAAGCTTTCTTT	CASSLEEVGRNTEAFF
NA	TRBV20-1	NA	TRBJ1-5	TGCAGTGCTAGCTGGCGGGGGTTGAATCAGCCCCAGCATTTT	CSASWRGLNQPQHF
NA	TRBV27	NA	TRBJ2-2	TGTGCCAGCACCCTTAGCATAGCGAACACCGGGGAGCTGTTTTTT	CASTLSIANTGELFF
TRBD1	TRBV20-1	NA	TRBJ1-5	TGCAGTGCACGGACAGGGGCGGGCAATCAGCCCCAGCATTTT	CSARTGAGNQPQHF
TRBD1	TRBV28	NA	TRBJ1-1	TGTGCCAGCAGCCAATCAGGGGGCTTAGTCAACACTGAAGCTTTCTTT	CASSQSGGLVNTEAFF
NA	TRBV27	many	TRBJ2-7	TGTGCCAGCAGTTCGGGGTTTGGAGCCTACGAGCAGTACTTC	CASSSGFGAYEQYF
NA	TRBV28	many	TRBJ1-5	TGTGCCAGCAGTTTAGAGGGTTGGCACGCCCAGCATTTT	CASSLEGWHAQHF
NA	TRBV7-8	NA	TRBJ2-2	TGTGCCATATTGGACTCTACAAGTGAGCTGTTTTTT	CAILDSTSELFF
NA	TRBV12-3/TRBV12-4	NA	TRBJ1-2	TGTGCCAGCAACTCCGGGGCCGGAGGCTACACCTTC	CASNSGAGGYTF
NA	TRBV30	few	TRBJ2-7	TGTGCCTGGAGTGGGGACGGATCGTACGAGCAGTACTTC	CAWSGDGSYEQYF
NA	TRBV20-1	NA	TRBJ2-7	TGCAGTGCTATCCCGGGCCCGCTCTCCTACGAGCAGTACTTC	CSAIPGPLSYEQYF
TRBD1	TRBV5-6	many	TRBJ1-6	TGTGCCAGCAGCTTCACAGGGACAGGGAGTTCACCCCTCCACTTT	CASSFTGTGSSPLHF
NA	TRBV2	many	TRBJ1-3	TGTGCCATATCCAGCAAGCCTGGAAACACCATATATTTT	CAISSKPGNTIYF
TRBD2	TRBV27	few	TRBJ2-7	TGTGCCAGCAGTTCCTCTTTCGCGGGAGGGCTCCACGAGCAGTACTTC	CASSSSFAGGLHEQYF
NA	TRBV27	few	TRBJ1-5	TGTGCCAGCCGGGGTGGACAGAAAAATCAGCCCCAGCATTTT	CASRGGQKNQPQHF
TRBD1	TRBV20-1	many	TRBJ1-2	TGCAGTGCTAGCGCCCGACAGGGGTCGAACTATGGCTACACCTTC	CSASARQGSNYGYTF
TRBD1	TRBV7-9	NA	TRBJ1-4	TGTGCCAGCAGCCCCGGGACAGTGAATGAAAAACCGTTTTTT	CASSPGTVNEKPFF
NA	TRBV10-3	NA	TRBJ2-5	TGTGCCATCAGTGGGGGGCGCGACATGGTAGAGACCCAGTACTTC	CAISGGRDMVETQYF
NA	TRBV29-1	few	TRBJ2-7	TGCAGCGTCCGACCCCGGGGGAGGATTTACGAGCAGTACTTC	CSVRPRGRIYEQYF
NA	TRBV28	many	TRBJ2-7	TGTGCCAGCAGTTTATCACCCATAGGAGGGAACTCCTACGAGCAGTACTTC	CASSLSPIGGNSYEQYF
NA	TRBV5-5	few	TRBJ1-6	TGTGCCAGCAGCTGGGGGACACAGAGCTCCTATAATTCACCCCTCCACTTT	CASSWGTQSSYNSPLHF
NA	TRBV30	many	TRBJ2-7	TGTGCCTGGAGTGTACGTAGCCACTACGAGCAGTACTTC	CAWSVRSHYEQYF
NA	TRBV27	many	TRBJ1-2	TGTGCCAGCAGTCCTGGGGGGGGTCCCTATGGCTACACCTTC	CASSPGGGPYGYTF
NA	TRBV14	few	TRBJ2-6	TGTGCCAGCAGCCATCCTTCTGGGGCCAACGTCCTGACTTTC	CASSHPSGANVLTF
TRBD1	TRBV20-1	NA	TRBJ2-7	TGCAGTGCTAGGCAGGGGGAGCCCTACGAGCAGTACTTC	CSARQGEPYEQYF
NA	TRBV6-1	many	TRBJ1-2	TGTGCCAGCAGTGAGGGACCCTATGGCTACACCTTC	CASSEGPYGYTF